This T cell receptor (beta chain) was documented in a study of Ad26.COV2.S vaccination and SARS-CoV-2 variants. The CDR3 sequence is 15 residues long. V lost 2 bases, J lost 0 bases, and 8 bases lay in between. Germline values: CDR1 SGHTA, CDR2 FQGTGA. The sample's treatment: roughly 18 received Ad26.COV2.S at low or high dose, single or two shots; about 5 received placebo; per-sample allocation not given. Collection of samples fell on day 63 after the first vaccine or placebo injection. TCRdb's table, derived via immunoSEQ multiplex PCR, lists solely in-frame clones and lacks some. Among 240,000 or so clones listed, roughly 90% were seen once.

The genes are TRBV7-3 and TRBJ2-1, with D unresolved. Here the sequenced sample was peripheral blood, taken in a trial of Ad26.COV2.S vaccine versus placebo. The origin of this receptor is a person between 18 and 65 years old who received the Ad26.COV2.S COVID-19 vaccine or a placebo. CDR3 sequence (DNA): TGTGCCAGCAGCTTAGGTTGGCCCTCCTACAATGAGCAGTTCTTC. Protein product: CASSLGWPSYNEQFF.